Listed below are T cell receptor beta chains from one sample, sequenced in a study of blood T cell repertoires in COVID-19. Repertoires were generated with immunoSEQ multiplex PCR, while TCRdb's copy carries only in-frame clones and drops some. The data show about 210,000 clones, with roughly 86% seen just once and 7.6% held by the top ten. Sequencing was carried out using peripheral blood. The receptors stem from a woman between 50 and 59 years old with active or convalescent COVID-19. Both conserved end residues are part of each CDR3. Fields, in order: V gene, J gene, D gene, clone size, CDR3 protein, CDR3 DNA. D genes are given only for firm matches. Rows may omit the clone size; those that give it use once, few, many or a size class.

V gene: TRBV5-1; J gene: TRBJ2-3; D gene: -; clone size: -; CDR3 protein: CASNSRAGSTDTQYF; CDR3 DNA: TGCGCCAGCAACTCCCGGGCGGGGAGCACAGATACGCAGTATTTT
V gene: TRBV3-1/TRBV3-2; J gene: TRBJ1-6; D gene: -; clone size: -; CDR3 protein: CASSQLIGDSPLHF; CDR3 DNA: TGTGCCAGCAGCCAACTGATAGGAGATTCACCCCTCCACTTT
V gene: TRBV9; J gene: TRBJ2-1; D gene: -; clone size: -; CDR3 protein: CASSAGYRFTNEQFF; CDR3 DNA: TGTGCCAGCAGCGCAGGGTACCGGTTCACCAATGAGCAGTTCTTC
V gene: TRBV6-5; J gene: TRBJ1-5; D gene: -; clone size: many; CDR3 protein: CASILEGLDNQPQHF; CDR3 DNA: TGTGCCAGTATACTGGAGGGATTGGACAATCAGCCCCAGCATTTT
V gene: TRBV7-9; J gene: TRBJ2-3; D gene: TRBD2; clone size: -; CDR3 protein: CASSPRGVIPDTQYF; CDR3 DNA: TGTGCCAGCAGCCCCCGGGGGGTTATTCCAGATACGCAGTATTTT
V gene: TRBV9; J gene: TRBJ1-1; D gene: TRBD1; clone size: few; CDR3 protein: CASSARQGGNTEAFF; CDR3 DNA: TGTGCCAGCAGCGCCCGACAGGGCGGCAACACTGAAGCTTTCTTT
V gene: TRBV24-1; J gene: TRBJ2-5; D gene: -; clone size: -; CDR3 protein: CATSETGRGETQYF; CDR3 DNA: TGTGCCACCAGTGAAACAGGGAGAGGGGAGACCCAGTACTTC
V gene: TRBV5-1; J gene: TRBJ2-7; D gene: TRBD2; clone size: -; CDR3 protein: CASSLALAGVEQYF; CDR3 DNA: TGCGCCAGCAGCTTGGCCCTAGCGGGAGTTGAGCAGTACTTC
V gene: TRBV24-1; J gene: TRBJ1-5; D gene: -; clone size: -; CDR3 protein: CATSDGGTDQPQHF; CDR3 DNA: TGTGCCACCAGTGATGGAGGGACGGATCAGCCCCAGCATTTT
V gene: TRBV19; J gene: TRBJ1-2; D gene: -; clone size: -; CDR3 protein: CATRWGGEYGYTF; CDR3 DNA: TGTGCCACCCGATGGGGGGGAGAGTATGGCTACACCTTC
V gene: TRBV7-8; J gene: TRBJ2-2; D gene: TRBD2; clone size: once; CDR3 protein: CASRLAGVGTGELFF; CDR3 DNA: TGTGCCAGCAGGCTAGCGGGGGTAGGCACCGGGGAGCTGTTTTTT
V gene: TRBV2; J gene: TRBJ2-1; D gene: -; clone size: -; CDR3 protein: CASRGSNEQFF; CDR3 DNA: TGTGCCAGCAGGGGGAGTAACGAGCAGTTCTTC
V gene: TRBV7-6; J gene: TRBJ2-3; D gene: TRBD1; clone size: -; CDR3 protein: CASSLEGAGAADTQYF; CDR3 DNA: TGTGCCAGCAGCTTAGAGGGGGCAGGGGCGGCAGATACGCAGTATTTT
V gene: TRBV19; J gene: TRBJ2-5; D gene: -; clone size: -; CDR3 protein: CASSIGGQYQETQYF; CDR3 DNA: TGTGCCAGTAGTATCGGGGGACAGTACCAAGAGACCCAGTACTTC
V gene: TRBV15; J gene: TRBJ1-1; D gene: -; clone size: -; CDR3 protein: CATTEGQNTEAFF; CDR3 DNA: TGTGCCACCACCGAGGGACAGAACACTGAAGCTTTCTTT
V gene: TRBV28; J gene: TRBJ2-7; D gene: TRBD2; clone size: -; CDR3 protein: CASSWRLAGSYEQYF; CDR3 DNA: TGTGCCAGCAGTTGGAGACTAGCGGGCTCCTACGAGCAGTACTTC
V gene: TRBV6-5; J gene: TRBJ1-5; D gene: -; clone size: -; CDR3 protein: CASSLGNYQPQHF; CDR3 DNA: TGTGCCAGCAGTTTGGGCAACTATCAGCCCCAGCATTTT
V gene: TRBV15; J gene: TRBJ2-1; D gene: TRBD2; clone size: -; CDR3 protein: CATKLGTSGKPYEQFF; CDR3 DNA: TGTGCCACCAAACTGGGGACTAGCGGGAAGCCGTATGAGCAGTTCTTC
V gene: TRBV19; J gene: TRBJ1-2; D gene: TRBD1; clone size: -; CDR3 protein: CATTDRAAGYTF; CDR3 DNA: TGTGCCACCACCGACAGGGCGGCTGGCTACACCTTC
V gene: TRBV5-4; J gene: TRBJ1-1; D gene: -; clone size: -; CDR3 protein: CASSFLTGLNTEAFF; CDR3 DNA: TGTGCCAGCAGCTTTTTAACAGGATTAAACACTGAAGCTTTCTTT
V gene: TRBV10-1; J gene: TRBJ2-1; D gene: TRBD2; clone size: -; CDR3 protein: CASSGTSGRPNEQFF; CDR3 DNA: TGCGCCAGCAGTGGGACTAGCGGGAGACCTAATGAGCAGTTCTTC
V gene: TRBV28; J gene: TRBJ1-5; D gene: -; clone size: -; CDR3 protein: CASGLGRANQPQHF; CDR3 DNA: TGTGCCAGCGGCCTAGGGAGGGCTAATCAGCCCCAGCATTTT
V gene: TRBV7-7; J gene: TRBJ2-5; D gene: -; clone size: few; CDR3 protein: CASSQSSRGQETQYF; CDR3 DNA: TGTGCCAGCAGCCAGTCTTCACGGGGACAAGAGACCCAGTACTTC
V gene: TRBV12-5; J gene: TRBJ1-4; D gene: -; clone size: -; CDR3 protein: CASGRQATNEKLFF; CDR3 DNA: TGTGCTAGTGGTCGTCAAGCCACTAATGAAAAACTGTTTTTT
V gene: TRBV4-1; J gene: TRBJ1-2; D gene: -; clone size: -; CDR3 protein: CASSQSPLANYGYTF; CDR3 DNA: TGCGCCAGCAGCCAAAGCCCGTTAGCTAACTATGGCTACACCTTC
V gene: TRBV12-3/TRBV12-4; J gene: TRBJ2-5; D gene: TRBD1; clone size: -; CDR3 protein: CASRTGVQTQYF; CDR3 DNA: TGTGCCAGCCGTACAGGGGTACAGACCCAGTACTTC
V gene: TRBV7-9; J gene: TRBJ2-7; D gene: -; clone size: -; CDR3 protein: CASSLYVAYEQYF; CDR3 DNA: TGTGCCAGCAGCTTGTACGTCGCGTACGAGCAGTACTTC
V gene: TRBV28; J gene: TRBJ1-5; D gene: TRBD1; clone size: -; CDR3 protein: CASSPGTGGVGMSNQPQHF; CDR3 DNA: TGTGCCAGCAGCCCCGGGACAGGGGGCGTCGGAATGAGCAATCAGCCCCAGCATTTT
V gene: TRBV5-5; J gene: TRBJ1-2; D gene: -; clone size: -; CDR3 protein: CASSPGLETNYGYTF; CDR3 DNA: TGTGCCAGCAGCCCCGGCCTAGAGACTAACTATGGCTACACCTTC
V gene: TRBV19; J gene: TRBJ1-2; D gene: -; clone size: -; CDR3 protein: CASTSAPRVGGYTF; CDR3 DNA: TGTGCCAGTACCTCAGCTCCCAGGGTGGGCGGCTACACCTTC
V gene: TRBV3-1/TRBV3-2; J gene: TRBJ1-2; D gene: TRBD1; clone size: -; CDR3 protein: CASSQDANRGAYGYTF; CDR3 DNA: TGTGCCAGCAGCCAAGATGCGAACAGGGGGGCCTATGGCTACACCTTC
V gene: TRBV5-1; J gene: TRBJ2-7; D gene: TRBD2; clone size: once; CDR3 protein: CASSKGLVVGEQYF; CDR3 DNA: TGCGCCAGCAGTAAGGGACTAGTGGTGGGCGAGCAGTACTTC
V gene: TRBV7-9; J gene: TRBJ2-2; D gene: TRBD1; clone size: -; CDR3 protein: CASSSTQGAIGELFF; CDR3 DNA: TGTGCCAGCAGTTCTACACAGGGGGCTATCGGGGAGCTGTTTTTT